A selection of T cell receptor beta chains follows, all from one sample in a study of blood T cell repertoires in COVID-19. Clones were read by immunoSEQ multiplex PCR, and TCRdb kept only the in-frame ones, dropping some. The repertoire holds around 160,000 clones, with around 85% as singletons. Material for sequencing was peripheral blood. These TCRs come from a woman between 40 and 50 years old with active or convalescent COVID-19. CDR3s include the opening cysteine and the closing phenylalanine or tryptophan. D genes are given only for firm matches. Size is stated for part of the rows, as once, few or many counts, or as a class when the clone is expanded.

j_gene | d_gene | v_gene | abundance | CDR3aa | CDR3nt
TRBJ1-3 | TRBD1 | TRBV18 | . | CASSPTGQSSGNTIYF | TGTGCCAGCTCACCGACAGGGCAGAGCTCTGGAAACACCATATATTTT
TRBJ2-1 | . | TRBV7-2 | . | CASSLAVRGSYNEQFF | TGTGCCAGCAGCTTAGCCGTCAGGGGCTCCTACAATGAGCAGTTCTTC
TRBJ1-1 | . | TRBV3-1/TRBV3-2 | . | CASRHRNTEAFF | TGTGCCAGCAGACACAGGAACACTGAAGCTTTCTTT
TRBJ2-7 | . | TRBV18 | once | CASSRTQGGEQYF | TGTGCCAGCTCACGAACCCAGGGGGGCGAGCAGTACTTC
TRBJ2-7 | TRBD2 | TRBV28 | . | CASSMASGGTYEQYF | TGTGCCAGCAGTATGGCTAGCGGGGGAACCTACGAGCAGTACTTC
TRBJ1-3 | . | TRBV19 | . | CASSTIDSSGNTIYF | TGTGCCAGTAGTACCATCGACAGCTCTGGAAACACCATATATTTT
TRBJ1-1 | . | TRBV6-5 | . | CASSSGGTEAFF | TGTGCCAGCAGTTCCGGGGGCACTGAAGCTTTCTTT
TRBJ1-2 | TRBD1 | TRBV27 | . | CASSHSYGQGYRTGYGYTF | TGTGCCAGCAGCCACAGTTACGGACAGGGCTATAGGACGGGCTATGGCTACACCTTC
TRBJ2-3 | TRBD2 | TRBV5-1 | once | CASKSTAGGPTDTQYF | TGCGCCAGCAAGAGTACAGCGGGGGGGCCCACAGATACGCAGTATTTT
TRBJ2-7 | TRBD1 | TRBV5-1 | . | CASSLTGTGGEQYF | TGCGCCAGCAGCTTAACCGGGACAGGGGGCGAGCAGTACTTC
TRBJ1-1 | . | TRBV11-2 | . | CASSPGFEAFF | TGTGCCAGCAGTCCAGGGTTTGAAGCTTTCTTT
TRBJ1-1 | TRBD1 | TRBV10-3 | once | CAIKDRATEAFF | TGTGCCATCAAGGACAGGGCTACCGAAGCTTTCTTT
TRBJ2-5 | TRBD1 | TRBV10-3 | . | CAIRGVDRVGQETQYF | TGTGCCATCAGGGGGGTTGACAGGGTTGGACAAGAGACCCAGTACTTC
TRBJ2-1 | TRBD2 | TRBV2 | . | CASWDLNLAGERSYNEQFF | TGTGCCAGCTGGGACTTAAACTTAGCGGGAGAAAGGTCCTACAATGAGCAGTTCTTC
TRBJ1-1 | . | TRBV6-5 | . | CASTSGHRMNTEAFF | TGTGCCAGCACTTCAGGACATAGAATGAACACTGAAGCTTTCTTT
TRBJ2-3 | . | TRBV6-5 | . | CASRPGGAYTQYF | TGTGCCAGCAGACCTGGAGGGGCATATACGCAGTATTTT
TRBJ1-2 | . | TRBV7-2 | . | CASSFSSRTSSGYTF | TGTGCCAGCAGCTTTAGCTCCCGGACATCGAGTGGCTACACCTTC
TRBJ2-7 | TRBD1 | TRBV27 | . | CASSSRGRRVPYEQYF | TGTGCCAGCAGTTCCAGGGGGCGACGGGTGCCCTACGAGCAGTACTTC
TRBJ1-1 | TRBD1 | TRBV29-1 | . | CSVDGRGPRANTEAFF | TGCAGCGTTGATGGCAGGGGGCCGAGGGCGAACACTGAAGCTTTCTTT
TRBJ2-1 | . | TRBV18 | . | CASSPSAGWNNEQFF | TGTGCCAGCTCACCATCGGCAGGGTGGAACAATGAGCAGTTCTTC
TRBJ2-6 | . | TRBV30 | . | CARSLWNLGVLTF | TGTGCCCGGAGCCTCTGGAACCTCGGGGTCCTGACTTTC
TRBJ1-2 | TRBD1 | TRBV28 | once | CASRTGGYGYTF | TGTGCCAGCAGGACAGGGGGATATGGCTACACCTTC
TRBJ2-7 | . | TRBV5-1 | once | CASSVLPQGASSYEQYF | TGCGCCAGCAGCGTCTTACCTCAAGGGGCGAGCTCCTACGAGCAGTACTTC
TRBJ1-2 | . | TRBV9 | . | CASSVAEENYGYTF | TGTGCCAGCAGCGTAGCCGAGGAGAACTATGGCTACACCTTC
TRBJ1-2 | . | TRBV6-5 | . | CASSYSDQTGSSGYTF | TGTGCCAGCAGTTACTCGGACCAGACAGGATCCAGTGGCTACACCTTC
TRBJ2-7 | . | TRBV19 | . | CASSTGDRFYEQYF | TGTGCCAGTAGTACAGGGGACCGCTTCTACGAACAGTACTTC
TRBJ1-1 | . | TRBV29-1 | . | CSADLNTEAFF | TGCAGCGCCGACTTGAACACTGAAGCTTTCTTT
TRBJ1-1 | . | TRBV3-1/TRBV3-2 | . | CASSHLQEHAFF | TGTGCCAGCAGCCACCTACAGGAGCACGCTTTCTTT
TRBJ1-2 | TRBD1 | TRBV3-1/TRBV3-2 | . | CASSPRQGGYTF | TGTGCCAGCAGCCCCCGACAGGGGGGCTACACCTTC
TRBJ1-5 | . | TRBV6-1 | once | CASSEVEGRSNQPQHF | TGTGCCAGCAGTGAAGTCGAGGGCCGAAGCAATCAGCCCCAGCATTTT
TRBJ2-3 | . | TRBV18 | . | CASSPPTSTDTQYF | TGTGCCAGCTCACCACCAACTAGCACAGATACGCAGTATTTT
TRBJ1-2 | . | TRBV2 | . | CHLLNRLYGYTF | TGCCACCTCCTTAACAGGCTCTATGGCTACACCTTC
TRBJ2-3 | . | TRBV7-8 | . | CASSFFGPPGSTDTQYF | TGTGCCAGCAGCTTCTTTGGGCCCCCCGGTAGCACAGATACGCAGTATTTT
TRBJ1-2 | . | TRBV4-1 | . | CASSQPAGDVNYGYTF | TGCGCCAGCAGCCAACCTGCCGGAGACGTTAACTATGGCTACACCTTC
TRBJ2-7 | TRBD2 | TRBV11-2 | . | CASSLFLGSGTYEQYF | TGTGCCAGCAGCCTCTTCCTGGGTAGCGGGACGTACGAGCAGTACTTC
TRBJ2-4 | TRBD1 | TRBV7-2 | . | CASSSPSTGGLGNIQYF | TGTGCCAGCAGCTCGCCCTCTACAGGGGGTCTGGGAAACATTCAGTACTTC
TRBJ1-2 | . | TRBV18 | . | CASSPQESYGYTF | TGTGCCAGCTCACCACAAGAGTCCTATGGCTACACCTTC
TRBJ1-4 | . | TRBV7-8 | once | CASSPYSNEKLFF | TGTGCCAGCAGCCCCTACAGCAATGAAAAACTGTTTTTT
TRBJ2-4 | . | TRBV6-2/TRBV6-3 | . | CASSLGSTGSNIQYF | TGTGCCAGCAGCCTTGGATCGACAGGATCAAACATTCAGTACTTC
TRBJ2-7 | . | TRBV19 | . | CASSIDWRAYEQYF | TGTGCCAGTAGTATAGATTGGAGAGCCTACGAGCAGTACTTC
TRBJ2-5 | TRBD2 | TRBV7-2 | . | CASSVLGAGGRETQYF | TGTGCCAGCAGCGTGCTGGGGGCGGGGGGGAGAGAGACCCAGTACTTC
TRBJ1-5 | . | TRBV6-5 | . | CASSYSSGYNQPQHF | TGTGCCAGCAGTTACTCTTCCGGTTACAATCAGCCCCAGCATTTT
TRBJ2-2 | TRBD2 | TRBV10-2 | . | CASSESELAGMNTGELFF | TGCGCCAGCAGTGAGTCAGAGCTAGCGGGCATGAACACCGGGGAGCTGTTTTTT
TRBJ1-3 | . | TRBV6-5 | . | CASSYSRGASGNTIYF | TGTGCCAGCAGTTACTCGAGAGGAGCCTCTGGAAACACCATATATTTT
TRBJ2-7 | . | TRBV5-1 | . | CASSLAGQGIYEQYF | TGCGCCAGCAGCTTGGCGGGCCAGGGGATCTACGAGCAGTACTTC
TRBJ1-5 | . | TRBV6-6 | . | CASSPLSHQPQHF | TGTGCCAGCAGTCCCCTATCGCATCAGCCCCAGCATTTT
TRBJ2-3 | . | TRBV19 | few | CASSMIQGPSTDTQYF | TGTGCCAGTAGTATGATCCAGGGCCCGAGCACAGATACGCAGTATTTT
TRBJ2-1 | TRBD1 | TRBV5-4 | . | CASSLDRGSYNEQFF | TGTGCCAGCAGCTTGGACAGGGGCTCCTACAATGAGCAGTTCTTC
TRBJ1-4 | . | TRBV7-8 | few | CASSRQGTLREKLFF | TGTGCCAGCAGCCGACAAGGGACACTACGTGAAAAACTGTTTTTT
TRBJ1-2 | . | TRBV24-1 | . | CATSDPTGTDYGYTF | TGTGCCACCAGTGACCCTACAGGGACCGACTATGGCTACACCTTC
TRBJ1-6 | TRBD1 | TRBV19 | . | CASRKDRLGSPLHF | TGTGCCAGCCGAAAGGACAGGTTAGGGTCACCCCTCCACTTT